The present T cell receptor beta chain was sequenced within a study of shared clonotypes between healthy human individuals. Background on the study: A couple of women and a few men aged 18 to 49 made up the donors.

The protocol was immunoSEQ multiplex PCR, while the TCRdb copy is restricted to in-frame clones and leaves out a portion. Here the sample spans approximately 2,300,000 clones, around 90% being singletons. Trimming removed 6 bases at V and 7 bases at J, with 10 bases between. There are 12 residues in the CDR3. Germline CDR1 reads LNHDA; CDR2 reads SQIVND (reference sequence). The chain recombines TRBV19 with TRBJ2-1; tentative D call: TRBD2 (5 bases). The clonotype comes from a man between 18 and 35 years old in good health. Some clones in this sample may be carry-over from other donors' samples. Sequencing was performed on naive CD4+ T cells from PBMCs. Described subset: CD45RA+ positively selected. The CDR3 DNA is TGTGCCAGTAGGACGCGCGGGAATGAGCAGTTCTTC. Its protein product is CASRTRGNEQFF. Supplemented by reference TRBV19 and TRBJ2-1, the full variable domain reads DGGITQSPKYLFRKEGQNVTLSCEQNLNHDAMYWYRQDPGQGLRLIYYSQIVNDFQKGDIAEGYSVSREKKESFPLTVTSAQKNPTAFYLCASRTRGNEQFFGPGTRLTVL.